Each of the 28 T cell receptor beta chains below was sequenced from the same sample in a study of T cells after yellow fever vaccination. TCRdb called the 5' RACE reads again in MiXCR, with one record for every CDR3 protein. This sample yields about 110,000 distinct CDR3 sequences, of which 8% to 9.5% are seen a single time; roughly 23% belongs to the top ten. Sequenced material: CD8+ T cells sorted from PBMCs, taken 45 days after the yellow fever booster vaccination. These receptors originate from a man aged 30 to 39 who received the YFV17D yellow fever vaccine.

This rearrangement joins TRBV24-1 to TRBJ2-2; TRBD2 might be the D (5 bases). The CDR3 is 16 amino acids. The V and J ends lost 0 bases and 5 bases respectively, with 12 bases between them. Looked up from germline, CDR1 is KGHDR and CDR2 is SFDVKD. CDR3 sequence (DNA): TGTGCCACCAGTGATTTGAGCGGTAGCCTTACCGGGGAGCTGTTTTTT. As protein: CATSDLSGSLTGELFF.

This clonotype has just a few counts. The chain links TRBV13 to TRBJ2-2; the D gene could be TRBD1 or TRBD2 (6 bases each). The ends were cut back, 2 bases at V and 4 bases at J, with 17 bases in the middle. The germline V gene encodes CDR1 PRHDT and CDR2 FYEKMQ (reference sequence). The CDR3 spans 17 residues. The CDR3, as DNA: TGTGCCAGCAGCTTAAGAGGGGGAGGTGAGGGCACCGGGGAGCTGTTTTTT. It specifies CASSLRGGGEGTGELFF. Variable domain in full (rest from reference TRBV13 and TRBJ2-2): AAGVIQSPRHLIKEKRETATLKCYPIPRHDTVYWYQQGPGQDPQFLISFYEKMQSDKGSIPDRFSAQQFSDYHSELNMSSLELGDSALYFCASSLRGGGEGTGELFFGEGSRLTVL.

A few counts support this clonotype. J is TRBJ2-7 and V is TRBV7-9; TRBD2 matches 9 bases. The CDR3 is 17 amino acids. V trimming: 5 bases; J trimming: 3 bases; junction bases outside the gene matches: 14. Germline V gene lookup returns CDR1 SEHNR and CDR2 FQNEAQ (reference sequence). The CDR3 region is CASSPLVGLAGLYEQYF. CDR3 in DNA: TGTGCCAGCAGCCCCCTCGTTGGGCTAGCGGGACTCTACGAGCAGTACTTC.

This clonotype occurred many times. The chain carries TRBV7-2 and TRBJ1-5; D uncertain. Germline V lookup: CDR1 SGHTA, CDR2 FQGNSA. This CDR3 spans 15 amino acids. V lost 2 bases and J 5 bases, leaving 13 bases between the germline ends. CDR3 sequence reads: CASSLIIEFDQPQHF. The CDR3 nucleotides are TGTGCCAGCAGCTTAATAATTGAGTTCGATCAGCCCCAGCATTTT.

This clonotype was counted many times. J is TRBJ2-7 and V is TRBV7-9, with 7 positions matching TRBD1. Unmatched junction bases numbered 7, after V lost 1 base and J lost 7 bases. The CDR3 is made up of 14 amino acids. Germline CDR1 reads SEHNR; CDR2 reads FQNEAQ (reference sequence). CDR3 nucleotide sequence: TGTGCCAGCAGCTTAGTCACAGGGGAAGGTGAGCAGTACTTC. As protein: CASSLVTGEGEQYF.

At least ten counts were recorded for this clonotype. The rearrangement links TRBV20-1 to TRBJ2-7; D is undetermined. V lost 3 bases, J lost 0 bases, and 9 bases lay in between. CDR3 length: 13 amino acids. Per the germline V gene, CDR1 is DFQATT and CDR2 is SNEGSKA (reference sequence). The CDR3 bases are TGCAGTGCTAGCGGGTTGAGCTCCTACGAGCAGTACTTC. Translating it yields CSASGLSSYEQYF.

This clonotype was recorded at least ten times. The chain carries TRBV27 and TRBJ2-3, with D maybe TRBD1 (6 bases). Germline CDR1 reads MNHEY; CDR2 reads SMNVEV (reference sequence). This CDR3 region has 14 residues. V was cut by 6 bases and J by 2 bases, with 12 bases left in between. In DNA form, the CDR3 reads TGTGCCAGCAGCACACAGGGAATCACAGATACGCAGTATTTT. Residues: CASSTQGITDTQYF.

Many counts were recorded for this clonotype. The chain recombines TRBV6-5 with TRBJ2-2, with D perhaps TRBD1 or TRBD2 (6 bases each). From germline, CDR1 is MNHEY and CDR2 SVGAGI. Between the trimmed V and J ends, which lost 2 bases and 7 bases, there was a span of 11 bases. The CDR3 is 14 amino acids. The CDR3 nucleotides are TGTGCCAGCAGTTACGGGGGGCGGGGCGGGGAGCTGTTTTTT. This encodes CASSYGGRGGELFF.

This clonotype was counted between two and nine times. The V gene is TRBV10-3, the J gene TRBJ2-3, with D possibly TRBD2 on 6 matching bases. V lost 6 bases and J 2 bases, leaving 15 bases between the germline ends. The germline V gene has CDR1 ENHRY and CDR2 SYGVKD. This CDR3 has 15 amino acids. CDR3: CAIRGDFFSTDTQYF. The CDR3 DNA reads as TGTGCCATCAGAGGGGACTTTTTCTCCACAGATACGCAGTATTTT.

This clonotype showed up many times. The gene calls are TRBV7-9 and TRBJ2-1, with 10 bases matching TRBD1. Trimming removed 2 bases from V and 7 bases from J; junction bases left unmatched: 5. The CDR3 has 15 amino acids. Germline V gene data show CDR1 as SEHNR and CDR2 as FQNEAQ (reference sequence). In DNA, the CDR3 is TGTGCCAGCAGCTTAACCGTGGACAGGGGGAATGAGCAGTTCTTC. The encoded protein is CASSLTVDRGNEQFF.

This clonotype was seen ten or more times. The chain employs TRBV6-2 or TRBV6-3 and TRBJ2-1, with 8 bases aligning to TRBD2. The junction had 14 bases not matched to a gene; V was cut back by 6 bases and J by 4 bases. Germline V gene lookup returns CDR1 MNHEY and CDR2 SVGEGT. CDR3 length equals 17 residues. CDR3 sequence reads: CASSRAGVGEWYNEQFF. The CDR3 DNA reads as TGTGCCAGCAGCAGAGCGGGAGTCGGGGAGTGGTACAATGAGCAGTTCTTC.

This clonotype was seen at least ten times. This sequence joins TRBV9 and TRBJ2-5; D might be TRBD2 (5 bases). The germline V gene has CDR1 SGDLS and CDR2 YYNGEE. This CDR3 is 15 amino acids long. The germline V and J ends were trimmed by 3 bases and 5 bases, with 17 bases remaining between them. CDR3 bases: TGTGCCAGCAGCGCTCTAGCAGTCGAGAGGGAGACCCAGTACTTC. Its translation is CASSALAVERETQYF.

This clonotype showed up many times. The J gene is TRBJ1-5, the V gene TRBV15, with TRBD1 matching 7 bases. V was clipped by 0 bases and J by 9 bases; unmatched bases: 8. This CDR3 is built from 15 residues. In germline, CDR1 is LNHNV, CDR2 YYDKDF (reference sequence). In DNA form, the CDR3 reads TGTGCCACCAGCAGAGACAAAGGGGGCGTGAGGCCCCAGCATTTT. Its protein product is CATSRDKGGVRPQHF.

The chain carries TRBV29-1 and TRBJ2-2; 11 positions match TRBD1. The CDR3 sequence is 15 residues long. Germline assignment: CDR1 SQVTM and CDR2 ANQGSEA. J lost 3 bases, V lost 7 bases, and 7 bases had no gene match. As DNA, the CDR3 is TGCAGCGCCGCACCGGGACAGGGGGACACCGGGGAGCTGTTTTTT. Translation: CSAAPGQGDTGELFF.

This clonotype showed up many times. The chain has TRBV29-1 and TRBJ2-7; D gene ambiguous. V was trimmed by 5 bases and J by 2 bases, leaving 19 bases between them. This CDR3 has 15 amino acids. The germline V gene encodes CDR1 SQVTM and CDR2 ANQGSEA. CDR3 loop: CSVHLGRTATYEQYF. For the CDR3, the DNA is TGCAGCGTTCATCTCGGCAGGACGGCGACCTACGAGCAGTACTTC.

At least ten counts were recorded for this clonotype. V and J are TRBV10-1 and TRBJ2-1; D is undetermined. Trimming pared 9 bases from V and 10 bases from J, leaving 19 bases between. Germline CDR1 reads WNHNN; CDR2 reads SYGVQD (reference sequence). This CDR3 is 13 amino acids long. DNA of the CDR3: TGCGCCAGGGTTCATGGCCCCGAGGAGGAGCAGTTCTTC. This sequence encodes CARVHGPEEEQFF.

This clonotype was counted ten times or more. The chain employs TRBV7-9 and TRBJ2-1; 8 bases align to TRBD2. Germline CDR1 is SEHNR and CDR2 is FQNEAQ (reference sequence). The CDR3 has 15 residues. Germline trimming cut 3 bases from V and 2 bases from J; bases unmatched to any gene: 3. As DNA, the CDR3 is TGTGCCAGCAGCTTTCGGGAGGGTACCTACAATGAGCAGTTCTTC. Its translation is CASSFREGTYNEQFF.

Many counts were recorded for this clonotype. This chain uses TRBV15 with TRBJ2-1; D is perhaps TRBD1 (5 bases). V was trimmed by 0 bases and J by 8 bases, leaving 8 bases between them. The length of the CDR3 is 13 residues. The germline V gene encodes CDR1 LNHNV and CDR2 YYDKDF (reference sequence). As DNA, the CDR3 is TGTGCCACCAGCAGAGAAGTAGGGGATGAGCAGTTCTTC. This sequence encodes CATSREVGDEQFF.

This clonotype was seen a few times. The J gene is TRBJ2-1, the V gene TRBV25-1; TRBD2 agrees at 9 bases. V shed 2 bases, J shed 6 bases, and the junction held 5 bases outside the gene matches. The CDR3 is made up of 15 amino acids. The germline CDR1 and CDR2 sequences are MGHDK and SYGVNS. The CDR3 coding sequence is TGTGCCAGCAGTGAAGGGGCTAGCGGGGTCAATGAGCAGTTCTTC. Its protein is CASSEGASGVNEQFF. The variable domain in full, with the rest retrieved from reference TRBV25-1 and TRBJ2-1, is EADIYQTPRYLVIGTGKKITLECSQTMGHDKMYWYQQDPGMELHLIHYSYGVNSTEKGDLSSESTVSRIRTEHFPLTLESARPSHTSQYLCASSEGASGVNEQFFGPGTRLTVL.

Only a few counts were recorded for this clonotype. The V and J genes are TRBV21-1 and TRBJ2-2. TRBV21-1 has pseudogene status. The CDR3 loop spans 16 amino acids. DNA of the CDR3: TGTGCCAGCAGTAAATCGTTAGGGATTCACACCGGGGAGCTGTTTTTT. This codes for CASSKSLGIHTGELFF.

This clonotype appeared many times. The chain links TRBV7-8 to TRBJ2-1; perhaps TRBD2 as D (5 bases). Germline V gives CDR1 SGHVS, CDR2 FQNEAQ. The length of the CDR3 is 16 residues. V lost 2 bases to trimming and J lost 5 bases, with 16 bases between them. Here the CDR3 reads CASSLNFWESDNEQFF. The CDR3 DNA follows: TGTGCCAGCAGCTTAAATTTCTGGGAGAGTGACAATGAGCAGTTCTTC. The full variable domain, with the rest looked up from reference TRBV7-8 and TRBJ2-1, is GAGVSQSPRYKVAKRGQDVALRCDPISGHVSLFWYQQALGQGPEFLTYFQNEAQLDKSGLPSDRFFAERPEGSVSTLKIQRTQQEDSAVYLCASSLNFWESDNEQFFGPGTRLTVL.

This clonotype has a count of ten or more. The V gene is TRBV5-1, the J gene TRBJ2-7; possibly TRBD1 for D (5 bases). The CDR3 length is 13 residues. CDR1 and CDR2 (germline): SGHRS, YFSETQ. Trimming left V 6 bases short and J 5 bases short, with 15 bases between. This chain's CDR3 is CASTGGARHEQYF. The CDR3 DNA reads as TGCGCCAGCACCGGTGGGGCAAGGCACGAGCAGTACTTC.

This clonotype showed up just once. Being one base from a much bigger clone, this may be a read error. V gene TRBV12-3 or TRBV12-4 combines with J gene TRBJ1-2; D is unclear. The V gene lost 3 bases and the J gene lost 4 bases, with 6 bases spanning the gap. The CDR3 covers 12 residues. The CDR3 spells CASSFHIYGYTF. As DNA, the CDR3 is TGTGCCAGCAGTTTCCATATCTATGGCTACACCTTC.

This clonotype was seen at least ten times. The V call is TRBV7-9, the J call TRBJ2-1; no clear D gene. CDR1 is SEHNR and CDR2 is FQNEAQ in the germline V gene (reference sequence). V was cut by 4 bases and J by 8 bases, with 18 bases left in between. CDR3 length: 15 residues. The CDR3 here is CASSSPGKTLDEQFF. CDR3 coding DNA: TGTGCCAGCAGCTCCCCGGGCAAGACACTCGATGAGCAGTTCTTC.

This clonotype appeared many times. V gene TRBV7-3 combines with J gene TRBJ1-2; D is ambiguous. CDR1 SGHTA and CDR2 FQGTGA come from the germline V gene. The CDR3 spans 14 residues. Trimming stripped 1 base from V and 5 bases from J, with 11 bases between. The DNA of the CDR3 is TGTGCCAGCAGCTTAAACCCGGGGTTATATGGCTACACCTTC. Its translation is CASSLNPGLYGYTF.

This clonotype came up a few times. This CDR3 reads CASSLGTTGTSQPQHF. For the CDR3, the DNA is TGTGCCAGCAGCTTAGGTACCACAGGGACGAGTCAGCCCCAGCATTTT. The V call is TRBV7-6, the J call TRBJ1-5, with D perhaps TRBD1 (6 bases). Trimming cost V 1 base and J 6 bases, with 16 bases left between them. Germline V gene sequence: CDR1 SGHVS, CDR2 FNYEAQ. CDR3 length equals 16 residues.

The chain links TRBV11-2 to TRBJ1-1, with 7 bases that match TRBD1. The CDR3 loop spans 15 amino acids. V was clipped by 4 bases and J by 6 bases; unmatched bases: 11. Looked up from germline, CDR1 is SGHAT and CDR2 is FQNNGV. The DNA of the CDR3 is TGTGCCAGCAGCTCATCCAGGACAGGAAATCCTGAAGCTTTCTTT. Protein product: CASSSSRTGNPEAFF.

This clonotype turned up a few times. This chain links TRBV4-3 with TRBJ2-6; tentatively, D is TRBD1 or TRBD2 (5 bases each). The CDR3 is 19 residues long. From germline, CDR1 is LGHNA and CDR2 YSLEER. The V end was cut by 1 base, the J end by 0 bases, with 16 bases between. The CDR3 DNA is TGCGCCAGCAGCCAAGTTATCGGGGCACTAAGCTCTGGGGCCAACGTCCTGACTTTC. Protein: CASSQVIGALSSGANVLTF.